One sample yielded the 26 T cell receptor beta chains listed below, sequenced in a study of blood T cell repertoires in COVID-19. Produced via immunoSEQ multiplex PCR; TCRdb's table is partial and in-frame only. The sample yields some 130,000 clones, about 87% seen once. Material: peripheral blood. The receptors come from a man over 45 with acute or convalescent COVID-19.

The V gene is TRBV4-1, the J gene TRBJ2-2, with TRBD2 identical over 7 bases. The CDR3 is made up of 17 amino acids. Looked up from germline, CDR1 is MGHRA and CDR2 is YSYEKL. With V trimmed by 0 bases and J by 7 bases, 11 bases remained unmatched. The CDR3 here is CASSQDEGRAISGELFF. The CDR3 bases are TGCGCCAGCAGCCAAGATGAGGGGAGGGCCATCAGCGGGGAGCTGTTTTTT.

The CDR3 sequence: CASQLRPGGTTDTQYF. The CDR3 DNA reads TGTGCCAGCCAACTCCGACCTGGGGGGACCACAGATACGCAGTATTTT. The gene calls are TRBV19 and TRBJ2-3; TRBD2 might be the D (6 bases). Trimming left V 9 bases short and J 2 bases short, with 21 bases between. This CDR3 contains 16 residues. From germline, CDR1 is LNHDA and CDR2 SQIVND (reference sequence).

This chain connects TRBV28 to TRBJ1-1; TRBD1 might be the D (6 bases). The germline V and J ends were trimmed by 3 bases and 6 bases, with 11 bases remaining between them. The length of the CDR3 is 13 residues. The germline V gene encodes CDR1 MDHEN and CDR2 SYDVKM. CDR3 sequence reads: CASSFPDRPEAFF. For the CDR3, the DNA is TGTGCCAGCAGTTTCCCGGACAGACCTGAAGCTTTCTTT.

This clone was counted once. This rearrangement joins TRBV29-1 to TRBJ1-1; D is perhaps TRBD1 (5 bases). Looked up from germline, CDR1 is SQVTM and CDR2 is ANQGSEA. Trimming took off 1 base at V and 2 bases at J, with 17 bases between the two ends. There are 16 residues in the CDR3. CDR3 DNA sequence: TGCAGCGTTGAAGGGTTTGTAGGACAAAGAAACACTGAAGCTTTCTTT. It is translated as CSVEGFVGQRNTEAFF.

V gene TRBV5-8 combines with J gene TRBJ1-4, with 10 bases lining up with TRBD1. The V and J ends lost 3 bases and 6 bases, in that order; junction bases with no gene match: 2. Germline V gives CDR1 SGHTS, CDR2 YDEGEE. This CDR3 comprises 14 residues. In DNA, the CDR3 is TGTGCCAGCAGCTGGGGACAGGGGTATGAAAAACTGTTTTTT. Its translation is CASSWGQGYEKLFF.

The chain recombines TRBV19 with TRBJ1-6; 7 nucleotides line up with TRBD1. Germline V gene lookup returns CDR1 LNHDA and CDR2 SQIVND (reference sequence). The CDR3 loop spans 16 amino acids. V was pared by 3 bases and J by 3 bases, with 5 bases of the junction left unmatched. The CDR3 loop reads CASSIGGQVYNSPLHF. CDR3 sequence (DNA): TGTGCCAGTAGTATTGGAGGACAGGTCTATAATTCACCCCTCCACTTT.

The chain uses TRBV23-1 and TRBJ2-7, with D perhaps matching TRBD2 (5 bases). TRBV23-1 qualifies as an ORF whose function is uncertain. V gave up 7 bases and J gave up 5 bases, with 18 bases separating them. This CDR3 comprises 14 residues. The CDR3 sequence: CASKFPTRAHEQYF. CDR3 coding DNA: TGCGCCAGCAAATTCCCCACGCGGGCGCACGAGCAGTACTTC.

The table lists this clone with a count of one. The DNA of the CDR3 is TGTGCCAGCAGCTTGAGGCCGGACTATAATTCACCCCTCCACTTT. Encoded protein: CASSLRPDYNSPLHF. This rearrangement joins TRBV27 to TRBJ1-6; no clear D gene. This CDR3 has 15 amino acids. With 6 bases removed from V and 3 bases from J, the gap between germline ends came to 12 bases. CDR1 is MNHEY, CDR2 SMNVEV, per germline (reference sequence).

Points on this clone: Mismatch with germline at one junction end may stem from a read error. The genes are TRBV28 and TRBJ1-2; D is uncertain. The CDR3 covers 12 residues. Germline V gene data show CDR1 as MDHEN and CDR2 as SYDVKM. CDR3 in DNA: TGTGCCAGCAGTTCCCATTTCTATGACTACACCTTC. Protein: CASSSHFYDYTF.

This chain uses TRBV7-3 with TRBJ1-2, with a weak D call TRBD1 (6 bases). V dropped 0 bases and J dropped 1 base, with 12 bases sitting between them. Germline CDR1 reads SGHTA; CDR2 reads FQGTGA. The CDR3 is made up of 16 amino acids. The CDR3 sequence: CASSLTGDRSNYGYTF. As DNA, the CDR3 is TGTGCCAGCAGCTTAACCGGCGACAGGAGTAACTATGGCTACACCTTC. The full variable domain, completed using reference TRBV7-3 and TRBJ1-2, is GAGVSQTPSNKVTEKGKYVELRCDPISGHTALYWYRQSLGQGPEFLIYFQGTGAADDSGLPNDRFFAVRPEGSVSTLKIQRTERGDSAVYLCASSLTGDRSNYGYTFGSGTRLTVV.

The chain combines TRBV15 with TRBJ2-5; D possibly corresponds to TRBD2 (6 bases). V lost 4 bases to trimming and J lost 5 bases, with 17 bases between them. Germline loops: CDR1 LNHNV, CDR2 YYDKDF (reference sequence). CDR3 size: 15 residues. The CDR3 DNA reads as TGTGCCACCAGCAATCAACTAGCAAGTCCGGAGACCCAGTACTTC. This gives the protein CATSNQLASPETQYF.

The rearrangement joins TRBV19 to TRBJ2-7; the match to TRBD1 covers 10 bases. V lost 1 base and J lost 3; bases outside the gene matches: 6. Germline loops: CDR1 LNHDA, CDR2 SQIVND (reference sequence). The CDR3 covers 16 residues. The CDR3 spells CASSIAVGTGVYEQYF. The CDR3 DNA is TGTGCCAGTAGTATAGCGGTCGGGACAGGGGTCTACGAGCAGTACTTC.

This rearrangement joins TRBV11-2 to TRBJ1-4; D possibly corresponds to TRBD1 (5 bases). Looked up from germline, CDR1 is SGHAT and CDR2 is FQNNGV. The CDR3 is 14 residues long. Trimming removed 1 base at V and 7 bases at J, with 10 bases between. CDR3 bases: TGTGCCAGCAGCTTAGGTGGGGGGGTTGAAAAACTGTTTTTT. The encoded protein is CASSLGGGVEKLFF.

The genes are TRBV5-1 and TRBJ2-3; 13 bases map to TRBD2. V was clipped by 3 bases and J by 1 base; unmatched bases: 2. CDR1 SGHRS and CDR2 YFSETQ come from the germline V gene. The length of the CDR3 is 16 residues. The CDR3 sequence: CASSYGTSGGTDTQYF. CDR3 DNA: TGCGCCAGCAGCTATGGGACTAGCGGGGGCACAGATACGCAGTATTTT.

This clone has a single count. The J gene is TRBJ1-2, the V gene TRBV24-1, with 8 bases lining up with TRBD1. J gave up 7 bases and V 3 bases, and 6 bases lay outside the gene matches. Germline lookup yields CDR1 KGHDR and CDR2 SFDVKD. The CDR3 spans 14 residues. The CDR3 loop reads CATSDTGTGGGYTF. In nucleotides, the CDR3 is TGTGCCACCAGTGATACCGGGACAGGAGGTGGCTACACCTTC.

The chain joins TRBV5-1 to TRBJ1-5; D gene uncertain. Germline loops: CDR1 SGHRS, CDR2 YFSETQ. This CDR3 has 14 amino acids. Trimming pared 2 bases from V and 4 bases from J, leaving 10 bases between. For the CDR3, the DNA is TGCGCCAGCAGCTTCGACGGGAGGAATCAGCCCCAGCATTTT. Protein: CASSFDGRNQPQHF.

V is TRBV18 and J is TRBJ1-1; D remains ambiguous. CDR1 KGHSH and CDR2 LQKENI come from the germline V gene. V was clipped by 6 bases and J by 3 bases, with 11 bases between them. CDR3 length: 13 residues. In DNA, the CDR3 is TGTGCCAGCTCCCAGGCTCTGGACACTGAAGCTTTCTTT. The encoded protein is CASSQALDTEAFF.

The gene calls are TRBV27 and TRBJ1-1; no clear D. The CDR3 runs to 12 residues. The V gene lost 8 bases and the J gene lost 10 bases, with 17 bases spanning the gap. Germline assignment: CDR1 MNHEY and CDR2 SMNVEV (reference sequence). The CDR3 region is CASSPLRGIAFF. CDR3 DNA: TGTGCCAGCTCCCCTCTTCGGGGAATAGCTTTCTTT.

The chain is built from TRBV5-8 and TRBJ2-1; no reliable D call. Germline V gene sequence: CDR1 SGHTS, CDR2 YDEGEE. The CDR3 extends over 15 amino acids. V lost 0 bases and J lost 0, with 7 bases in between. CDR3 DNA sequence: TGTGCCAGCAGCTTGGACCCGAGCTCCTACAATGAGCAGTTCTTC. Protein product: CASSLDPSSYNEQFF.

The V and J genes are TRBV5-1 and TRBJ1-2; tentative D call: TRBD1 (6 bases). Trimming removed 4 bases from V and 4 bases from J, with 17 bases in between. Germline V gives CDR1 SGHRS, CDR2 YFSETQ. This CDR3 has 15 amino acids. The CDR3 reads CASSPPSGAGYGYTF. Written as DNA, the CDR3 is TGCGCCAGCAGCCCCCCTTCAGGGGCAGGCTATGGCTACACCTTC.

The chain carries TRBV21-1 and TRBJ1-1. TRBV21-1 is a listed pseudogene. The CDR3 loop spans 15 amino acids. CDR3 region: CASSTSEAGNTEAFF. The CDR3 region has the DNA TGTGCCAGCAGCACCTCAGAGGCGGGAAACACTGAAGCTTTCTTT.

The chain carries TRBV3-1 (or the pseudogene TRBV3-2) and TRBJ1-2, with TRBD1 as a possible D gene (6 bases). Between the trimmed V and J ends, which lost 1 base and 5 bases, there was a span of 20 bases. The CDR3 consists of 17 residues. Germline loops: CDR1 LGHDT, CDR2 YNNKEL (reference sequence). The CDR3 loop reads CASSQGTGRTGPYGYTF. DNA of the CDR3: TGTGCCAGCAGCCAAGGGACCGGCCGAACAGGGCCATATGGCTACACCTTC.

The chain employs TRBV2 and TRBJ1-1, with 11 bases lining up with TRBD1. The V segment lost 2 bases and the J segment 3 bases; nucleotides outside the gene matches: 5. Germline-derived CDR1 and CDR2 are SNHLY and FYNNEI. The CDR3 spans 16 residues. Here the CDR3 reads CASSEPGTGGDTEAFF. CDR3 nucleotide sequence: TGTGCCAGCAGTGAACCCGGGACAGGGGGGGACACTGAAGCTTTCTTT.

The chain is built from TRBV7-9 and TRBJ1-6, with D perhaps matching TRBD1 (5 bases). CDR1 and CDR2 (germline): SEHNR, FQNEAQ (reference sequence). The length of the CDR3 is 14 residues. Trimming left V 2 bases short and J 5 bases short, with 7 bases between. The DNA of the CDR3 is TGTGCCAGCAGCTTATCAGGGAATAATTCACCCCTCCACTTT. Protein: CASSLSGNNSPLHF.

This clone was picked up one time. The chain couples TRBV6-5 to TRBJ1-1; no firm D call. V shed 10 bases and J shed 1 base, with 16 bases lying between them. Germline CDR1 MNHEY, CDR2 SVGAGI. CDR3 length: 14 residues. In nucleotides, the CDR3 is TGTGCCATTCAATCGGCGGTCTCGAACACTGAAGCTTTCTTT. This codes for CAIQSAVSNTEAFF.

This chain connects TRBV6-5 to TRBJ1-1, with 11 bases aligning to TRBD1. CDR1 is MNHEY and CDR2 is SVGAGI in the germline V gene. Losses at the gene ends were 6 bases for V and 5 bases for J; bases not matched to a gene: 8. The CDR3 extends over 15 amino acids. The CDR3 spells CASSVTGTGGTEAFF. In DNA form, the CDR3 reads TGTGCCAGCAGCGTCACCGGGACAGGGGGGACTGAAGCTTTCTTT.